This note documents a single T cell receptor beta chain sequence. Its binding antigen is unknown. Qualities for individual bases were not recorded, and no much larger clone is one base off. The CDR3 runs 12 amino acids, cysteine and phenylalanine included. This entry keeps only the CDR3 DNA: 36 bases, framed from base 1. CDR1 SQVTM and CDR2 ANQGSEA are derived from the germline V gene. V is cut back by 6 bases and J by 7 bases, with 7 bases in the junction unmatched. TCRbeta CDR3 regions were amplified from genomic DNA by means of the immunoSEQ Assay, a bias-controlled multiplex PCR. Concerning the study's data processing: The number of nucleated cells in each sample was estimated by amplification of reference gene primers within the assay. To quantify the absolute abundance of each unique TCRbeta CDR3 rearrangement, sequence reads were collapsed and filtered. For each sample, productive Simpson clonality was calculated as the square root of Simpson's diversity index across productive rearrangements. TCRdb took over this immuneACCESS table, retaining in-frame rearrangements with V and J assigned. Such tables are incomplete; in checked studies, under half of the missing clones stem from an unresolved V gene, and the remainder is unexplained. The V and J calls and clone size come from that table; D and trimming were worked out from the DNA. Across this sample there are 250,000 to 300,000 clones, with about 89% seen only once. Of the sample, over 7.5% falls within the top ten clones.

This sample was included in a study of blood T cell repertoires in COVID-19 (TCRdb year 2020). Regarding the study in general: The collaborator samples originated in the United States, Italy and Spain and spanned the acute and convalescent phases of COVID-19. The sample metadata nearly always contained a de-identified subject ID, COVID-19 status, age in years and sex. HLA class I and class II types, where available, came from metadata supplied by the sample provider rather than from assay-based typing. Samples came from the ongoing ImmuneRACE study (first 160 participants) plus 1,254 subjects from 6 global collaborators. The repertoires were released in a freely available public database intended as a resource for research on the immune response to SARS-CoV-2. Deeply sampled blood TCRbeta repertoires from subjects exposed to, actively infected with, or recovered from COVID-19 were included in the dataset. The prospective study material was composed of cDNA or gDNA derived from T cells, B-cell-depleted T cells, or PBMCs.

What the work shows at the level of the full study, not this receptor alone: Clinical and demographic metadata were provided uncurated, with the amount varying by source and participant.

In the prospective study, participants were about 18 to 100 years old, resided in under 30 geographic areas of the United States, and were enrolled through a virtual design. Cohort assignment in the prospective study relied on participant-reported clinical history from a screening survey and a study questionnaire. Recovered participants in ImmuneRACE Cohort 3 were defined as having two consecutive negative NP/OP PCR tests, clearance from a healthcare professional, or resolution of symptoms. Each participant in the prospective study had whole blood, serum and a nasopharyngeal or oropharyngeal swab collected by mobile phlebotomists. Participants in the prospective study had the option to provide additional blood draws and questionnaires over a roughly two-month period. Before DNA extraction, blood samples from the prospective study were shipped at room temperature or frozen.

The sample was PBMCs or T cells enriched from blood (not recorded which). The chain uses TRBV29-1 and TRBJ2-5; 8 central bases correspond to TRBD1. The sequence derives from a middle-aged man who had recovered from COVID-19. The DNA is as follows: TGCAGCGTCTCGGACAGGGTCGGGACCCAGTACTTC. It translates to CSVSDRVGTQYF.